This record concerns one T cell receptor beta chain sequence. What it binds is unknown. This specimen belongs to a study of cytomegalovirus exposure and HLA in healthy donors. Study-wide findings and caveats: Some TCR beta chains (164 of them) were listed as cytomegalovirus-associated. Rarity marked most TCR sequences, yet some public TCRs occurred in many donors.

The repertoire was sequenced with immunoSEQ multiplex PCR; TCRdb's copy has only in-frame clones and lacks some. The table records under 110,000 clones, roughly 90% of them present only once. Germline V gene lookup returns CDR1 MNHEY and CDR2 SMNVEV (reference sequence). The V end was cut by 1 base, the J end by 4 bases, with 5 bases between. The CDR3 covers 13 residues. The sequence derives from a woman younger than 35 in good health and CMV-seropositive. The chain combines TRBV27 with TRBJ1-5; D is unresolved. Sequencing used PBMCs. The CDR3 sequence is CASSLWQNQPQHF. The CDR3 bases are TGTGCCAGCAGTTTATGGCAGAATCAGCCCCAGCATTTT.